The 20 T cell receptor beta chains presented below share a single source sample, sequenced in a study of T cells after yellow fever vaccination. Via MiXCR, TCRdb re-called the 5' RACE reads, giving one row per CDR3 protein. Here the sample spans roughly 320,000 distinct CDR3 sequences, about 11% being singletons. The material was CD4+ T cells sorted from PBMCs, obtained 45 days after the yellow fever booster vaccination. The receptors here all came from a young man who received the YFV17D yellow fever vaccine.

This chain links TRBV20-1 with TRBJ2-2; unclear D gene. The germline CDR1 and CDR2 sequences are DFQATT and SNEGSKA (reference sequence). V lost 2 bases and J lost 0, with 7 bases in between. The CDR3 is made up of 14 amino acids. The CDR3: CSARKESNTGELFF. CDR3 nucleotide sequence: TGCAGTGCTAGAAAGGAGTCGAACACCGGGGAGCTGTTTTTT.

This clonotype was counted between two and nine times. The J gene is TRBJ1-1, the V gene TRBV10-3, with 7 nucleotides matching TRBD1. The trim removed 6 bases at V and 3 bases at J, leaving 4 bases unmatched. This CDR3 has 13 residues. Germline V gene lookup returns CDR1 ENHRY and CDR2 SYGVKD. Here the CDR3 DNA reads TGTGCCATCAGGGATGACAGGGACACTGAAGCTTTCTTT. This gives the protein CAIRDDRDTEAFF.

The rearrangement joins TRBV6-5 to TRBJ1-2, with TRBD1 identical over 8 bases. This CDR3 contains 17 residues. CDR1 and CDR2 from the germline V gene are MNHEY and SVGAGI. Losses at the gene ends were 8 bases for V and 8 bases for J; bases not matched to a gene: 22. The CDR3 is CASRDSYWTGKMAGYTF. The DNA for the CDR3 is TGTGCCAGCCGAGATTCGTATTGGACAGGGAAGATGGCCGGCTACACCTTC.

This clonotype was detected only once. The CDR3 loop reads CASSPRSSPPGELFF. CDR3 DNA: TGTGCCAGCAGCCCCCGTTCTAGTCCTCCCGGGGAGCTGTTTTTT. The rearrangement uses TRBV3-1 and TRBJ2-2; D unclear. This CDR3 is built from 15 residues. From germline, CDR1 is LGHDT and CDR2 YNNKEL (reference sequence). Trimming left V 4 bases short and J 6 bases short, with 15 bases between.

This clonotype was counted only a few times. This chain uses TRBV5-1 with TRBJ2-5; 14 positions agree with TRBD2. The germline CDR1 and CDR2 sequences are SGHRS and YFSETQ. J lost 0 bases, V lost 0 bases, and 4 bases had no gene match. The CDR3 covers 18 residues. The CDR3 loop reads CASSLAGTSGGYQETQYF. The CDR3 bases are TGCGCCAGCAGCTTGGCCGGGACTAGCGGGGGATACCAAGAGACCCAGTACTTC.

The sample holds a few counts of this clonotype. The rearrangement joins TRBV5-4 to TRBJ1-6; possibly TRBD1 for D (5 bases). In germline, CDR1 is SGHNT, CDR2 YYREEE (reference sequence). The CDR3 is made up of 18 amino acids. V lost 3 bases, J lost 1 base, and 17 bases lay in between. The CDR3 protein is CASSSPSQGGSYNSPLHF. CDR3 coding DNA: TGTGCCAGCAGCTCGCCAAGTCAGGGAGGGTCCTATAATTCACCCCTCCACTTT.

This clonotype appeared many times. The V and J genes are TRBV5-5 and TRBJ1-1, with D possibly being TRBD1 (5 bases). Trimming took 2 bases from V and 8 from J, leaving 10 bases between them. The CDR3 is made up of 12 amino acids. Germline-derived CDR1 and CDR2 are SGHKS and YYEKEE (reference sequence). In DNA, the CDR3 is TGTGCCAGCAGCTTCGTCGGGGGGGAAGCTTTCTTT. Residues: CASSFVGGEAFF.

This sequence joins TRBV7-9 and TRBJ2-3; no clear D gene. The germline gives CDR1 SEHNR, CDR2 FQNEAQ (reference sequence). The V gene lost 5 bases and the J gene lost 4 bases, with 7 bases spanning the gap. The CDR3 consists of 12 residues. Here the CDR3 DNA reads TGTGCCAGCAGCCAAGGGCCAGATACGCAGTATTTT. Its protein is CASSQGPDTQYF.

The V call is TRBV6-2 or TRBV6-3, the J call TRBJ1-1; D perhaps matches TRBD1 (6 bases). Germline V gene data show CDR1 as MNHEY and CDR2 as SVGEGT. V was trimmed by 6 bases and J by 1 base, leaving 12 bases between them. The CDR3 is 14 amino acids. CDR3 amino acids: CASSLRGANTEAFF. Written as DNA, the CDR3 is TGTGCCAGCAGCCTGAGGGGGGCGAACACTGAAGCTTTCTTT.

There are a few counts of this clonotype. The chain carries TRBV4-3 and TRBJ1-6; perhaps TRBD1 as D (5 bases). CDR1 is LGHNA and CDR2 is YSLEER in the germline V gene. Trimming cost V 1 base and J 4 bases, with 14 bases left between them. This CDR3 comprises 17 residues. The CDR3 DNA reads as TGCGCCAGCAGCCAAGGAGGGCCTGGGGGATATAATTCACCCCTCCACTTT. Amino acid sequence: CASSQGGPGGYNSPLHF.

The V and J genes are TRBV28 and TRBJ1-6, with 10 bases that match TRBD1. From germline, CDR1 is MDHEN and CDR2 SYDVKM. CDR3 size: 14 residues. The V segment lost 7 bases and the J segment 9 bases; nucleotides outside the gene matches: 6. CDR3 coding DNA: TGTGCCAGCACCGTTGGGACAGGGGCTTCACCCCTCCACTTT. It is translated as CASTVGTGASPLHF.

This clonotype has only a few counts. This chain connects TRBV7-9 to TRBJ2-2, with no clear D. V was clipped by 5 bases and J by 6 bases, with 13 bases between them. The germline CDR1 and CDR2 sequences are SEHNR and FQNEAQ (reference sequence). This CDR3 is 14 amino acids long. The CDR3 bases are TGTGCCAGCAGCCAAGCTAAGTTCCCCGGGGAGCTGTTTTTT. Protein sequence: CASSQAKFPGELFF.

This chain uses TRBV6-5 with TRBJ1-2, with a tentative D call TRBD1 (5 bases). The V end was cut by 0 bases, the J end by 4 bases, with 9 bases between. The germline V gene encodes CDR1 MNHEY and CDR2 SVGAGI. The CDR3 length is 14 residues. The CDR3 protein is CASSYSTDSYGYTF. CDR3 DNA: TGTGCCAGCAGTTACTCGACAGACTCCTATGGCTACACCTTC.

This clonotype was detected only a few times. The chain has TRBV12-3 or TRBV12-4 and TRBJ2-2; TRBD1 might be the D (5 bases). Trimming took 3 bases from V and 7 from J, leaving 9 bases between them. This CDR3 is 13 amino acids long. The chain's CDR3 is CASSFKGDGELFF. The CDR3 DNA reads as TGTGCCAGCAGTTTTAAAGGGGACGGGGAGCTGTTTTTT.

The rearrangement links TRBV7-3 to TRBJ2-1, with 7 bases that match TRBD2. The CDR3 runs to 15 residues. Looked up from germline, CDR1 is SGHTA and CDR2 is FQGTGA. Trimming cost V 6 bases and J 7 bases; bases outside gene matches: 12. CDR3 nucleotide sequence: TGTGCCAGCAGTTCCCGGGGGGTTAGCGGGAATGAGCAGTTCTTC. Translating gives CASSSRGVSGNEQFF.

CDR3 nucleotides: TGTGCCAGTAGCCGGGCCCGGGGGAACTATGGCTACACCTTC. Protein product: CASSRARGNYGYTF. The gene calls are TRBV6-5 and TRBJ1-2, with a possible D match to TRBD1 (5 bases). The CDR3 has 14 residues. Per germline, CDR1 MNHEY and CDR2 SVGAGI. The germline V and J ends were trimmed by 9 bases and 2 bases, with 16 bases remaining between them.

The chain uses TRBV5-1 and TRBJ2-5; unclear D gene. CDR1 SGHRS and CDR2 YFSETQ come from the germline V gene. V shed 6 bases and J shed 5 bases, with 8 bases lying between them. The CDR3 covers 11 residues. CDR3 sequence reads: CASKESETQYF. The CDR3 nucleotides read TGCGCCAGCAAAGAGTCGGAGACCCAGTACTTC. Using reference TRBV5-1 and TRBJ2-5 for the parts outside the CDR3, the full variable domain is KAGVTQTPRYLIKTRGQQVTLSCSPISGHRSVSWYQQTPGQGLQFLFEYFSETQRNKGNFPGRFSGRQFSNSRSEMNVSTLELGDSALYLCASKESETQYFGPGTRLLVL.

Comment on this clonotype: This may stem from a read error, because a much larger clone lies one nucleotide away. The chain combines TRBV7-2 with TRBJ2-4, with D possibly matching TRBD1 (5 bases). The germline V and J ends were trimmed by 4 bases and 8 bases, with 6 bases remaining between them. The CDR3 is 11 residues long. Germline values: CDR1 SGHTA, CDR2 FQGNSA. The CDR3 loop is CASSSGYIQYF. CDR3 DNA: TGTGCCAGCAGCTCAGGGTACATTCAGTACTTC.

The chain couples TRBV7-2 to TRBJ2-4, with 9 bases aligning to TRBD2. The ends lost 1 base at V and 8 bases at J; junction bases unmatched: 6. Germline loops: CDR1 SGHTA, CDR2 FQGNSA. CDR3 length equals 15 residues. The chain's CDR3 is CASSLVAGAGDIQYF. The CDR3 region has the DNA TGTGCCAGCAGCTTAGTAGCGGGGGCTGGAGACATTCAGTACTTC.

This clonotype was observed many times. The CDR3 nucleotides read TGTGCCAGCAGCTTGAAAGGACTAGCAAAACTCGGAGTC. Residues: CASSLKGLAKLGV. J is TRBJ2-7 and V is TRBV5-6, with 8 bases aligning to TRBD2. There are 13 residues in the CDR3. Germline CDR1 reads SGHDT; CDR2 reads YYEEEE.